The clone carrying this TCR beta chain was recorded a few times. The antigen is unknown. The repertoire was sequenced with immunoSEQ multiplex PCR; TCRdb's copy has only in-frame clones and lacks some. The repertoire includes some 150,000 clones, around 80% of them detected once, and more than 10% sits in the top ten. The data were obtained in a study of cytotoxic CD8 clonotypes in ibrutinib-treated CLL. The authors obtained around 2 micrograms of genomic DNA from cryopreserved PBMCs for TCR beta libraries. General study findings and limits: Clonality climbed at ibrutinib response, then dropped toward baseline at progression.

V was pared by 5 bases and J by 6 bases, with 9 bases of the junction left unmatched. This CDR3 region has 15 residues. The germline V gene has CDR1 MNHEY and CDR2 SMNVEV (reference sequence). The sample was PBMCs, taken after 12 months of ibrutinib treatment. This clonotype was obtained from a human donor with chronic lymphocytic leukemia. V usage is TRBV27 and J usage is TRBJ2-1, with 8 bases fitting TRBD2. CDR3 DNA sequence: TGTGCCAGCAGTAGGGGACTAGACGTCGGCAATGAGCAGTTCTTC. It encodes CASSRGLDVGNEQFF.